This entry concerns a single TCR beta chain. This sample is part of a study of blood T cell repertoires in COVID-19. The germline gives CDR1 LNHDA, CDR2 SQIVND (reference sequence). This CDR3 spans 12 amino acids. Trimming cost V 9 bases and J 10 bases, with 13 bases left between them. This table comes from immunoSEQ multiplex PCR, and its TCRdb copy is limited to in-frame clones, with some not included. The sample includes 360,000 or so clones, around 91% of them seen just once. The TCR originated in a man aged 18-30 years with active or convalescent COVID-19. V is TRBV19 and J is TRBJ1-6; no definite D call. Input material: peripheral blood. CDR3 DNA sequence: TGTGCCAGCCGAGGGAGGGAATCACCCCTCCACTTT. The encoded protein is CASRGRESPLHF.